Each of the 18 T cell receptor beta chains below was sequenced from the same sample in a study of blood T cell repertoires in COVID-19. TCRdb keeps only in-frame clones here, not all; method: immunoSEQ multiplex PCR. The sample lists under 200,000 clones, roughly 80% seen once, with about 7.8% in the top ten. The sample taken for sequencing was peripheral blood. The receptors shown here come from a man between 60 and 70 years old with acute or convalescent COVID-19.

The chain recombines TRBV7-2 with TRBJ1-2, with 9 bases identical to TRBD1. In germline, CDR1 is SGHTA, CDR2 FQGNSA. J was trimmed by 4 bases and V by 5 bases; bases with no gene match: 5. The CDR3 loop spans 14 amino acids. The CDR3 spells CASSILTGGYGYTF. The CDR3 bases are TGTGCCAGCAGCATACTGACAGGGGGCTATGGCTACACCTTC. The full variable domain, in which reference TRBV7-2 and TRBJ1-2 provide the parts outside the CDR3, is GAGVSQSPSNKVTEKGKDVELRCDPISGHTALYWYRQSLGQGLEFLIYFQGNSAPDKSGLPSDRFSAERTGGSVSTLTIQRTQQEDSAVYLCASSILTGGYGYTFGSGTRLTVV.

This clone was observed a handful of times. The chain recombines TRBV6-4 with TRBJ1-2; the D gene is possibly TRBD1 (5 bases). Trimming pared 3 bases from V and 4 bases from J, leaving 6 bases between. In germline, CDR1 is MRHNA, CDR2 SNTAGT. The CDR3 contains 12 residues. CDR3 loop: CASSEDSYGYTF. DNA of the CDR3: TGTGCCAGCAGTGAAGACAGCTATGGCTACACCTTC.

This clone was found many times. The chain combines TRBV7-3 with TRBJ2-7, with no clear D. V was pared by 2 bases and J by 1 base, with 9 bases between. The CDR3 consists of 14 residues. Germline V gene lookup returns CDR1 SGHTA and CDR2 FQGTGA. Here the CDR3 reads CASSLVGSSYEQYF. In DNA form, the CDR3 reads TGTGCCAGCAGCTTAGTTGGCAGTTCCTACGAGCAGTACTTC.

V and J are TRBV4-3 and TRBJ2-2, with D unclear. Trimming stripped 1 base from V and 0 bases from J, with 12 bases between. The CDR3 contains 17 residues. CDR1 and CDR2 (germline): LGHNA, YSLEER. The CDR3 sequence: CASSQVFGNANTGELFF. The CDR3 coding sequence is TGCGCCAGCAGCCAAGTTTTCGGTAATGCGAACACCGGGGAGCTGTTTTTT.

The J gene is TRBJ1-2, the V gene TRBV5-4; 8 bases agree with TRBD1. Germline V CDR1 and CDR2: SGHNT, YYREEE (reference sequence). The CDR3 is 13 residues long. Trimming cost V 4 bases and J 4 bases; bases outside gene matches: 3. The DNA of the CDR3 is TGTGCCAGCAGCGTGACAGGGGTCTATGGCTACACCTTC. This sequence encodes CASSVTGVYGYTF.

V gene TRBV18 combines with J gene TRBJ2-7, with TRBD1 matching over 9 bases. CDR1 KGHSH and CDR2 LQKENI come from the germline V gene. The trim removed 6 bases at V and 4 bases at J, leaving 10 bases unmatched. The CDR3 runs to 15 residues. This chain's CDR3 is CASSAGQGPLYEQYF. CDR3 nucleotide sequence: TGTGCCAGCTCGGCCGGACAGGGGCCCTTATACGAGCAGTACTTC.

This clone has more than one count but fewer than ten. V is TRBV4-1 and J is TRBJ1-1; a weak D match, TRBD1 (5 bases). Germline CDR1 reads MGHRA; CDR2 reads YSYEKL. Trimming removed 6 bases from V and 0 bases from J, with 11 bases in between. The CDR3 sequence is 14 residues long. For the CDR3, the DNA is TGCGCCAGCAGTCGTCAGGGTATGAACACTGAAGCTTTCTTT. It encodes CASSRQGMNTEAFF.

The chain combines TRBV11-1 with TRBJ1-1, with 10 bases lining up with TRBD1. V lost 5 bases, J lost 4 bases, and 10 bases stayed unmatched. Looked up from germline, CDR1 is SGHAT and CDR2 is FQDESV (reference sequence). The CDR3 totals 16 residues. DNA of the CDR3: TGTGCCAGCAGCCCAAGCTACGGGACAGGGGTCACTGAAGCTTTCTTT. It translates to CASSPSYGTGVTEAFF.

CDR3 in DNA: TGTGCCAGCAGCTTTAACACCCTCACTAACTATGGCTACACCTTC. Amino acid sequence: CASSFNTLTNYGYTF. The chain couples TRBV7-2 to TRBJ1-2; no clear D. The V end was cut by 3 bases, the J end by 0 bases, with 11 bases between. The germline V gene has CDR1 SGHTA and CDR2 FQGNSA. The CDR3 is made up of 15 amino acids.

The rearrangement links TRBV7-6 to TRBJ2-2; tentatively, D is TRBD2 (5 bases). The germline V and J ends were trimmed by 1 base and 1 base, with 7 bases remaining between them. Germline CDR1 and CDR2: SGHVS and FNYEAQ. CDR3 length equals 15 residues. For the CDR3, the DNA is TGTGCCAGCAGCTTAGTAGCGCGGAACACCGGGGAGCTGTTTTTT. It is translated as CASSLVARNTGELFF.

V and J are TRBV27 and TRBJ1-6; 9 bases match TRBD1. Looked up from germline, CDR1 is MNHEY and CDR2 is SMNVEV (reference sequence). The ends lost 4 bases at V and 5 bases at J; junction bases unmatched: 3. The CDR3 extends over 15 amino acids. DNA of the CDR3: TGTGCCAGCAGTTGGGGGACAGGGCATAATTCACCCCTCCACTTT. It specifies CASSWGTGHNSPLHF.

A note on this clone: The junction differs from germline at one of its ends, possibly a read error. The chain employs TRBV5-1 and TRBJ2-7, with D uncertain. This CDR3 spans 13 amino acids. Germline V gene sequence: CDR1 SGHRS, CDR2 YFSETQ. The CDR3: CASSSNPSAPMSF. CDR3 in DNA: TGCGCCAGCAGCTCGAACCCGTCCGCTCCTATGTCTTTC.

The chain carries TRBV9 and TRBJ2-2; D call uncertain. This CDR3 is 16 amino acids long. Germline CDR1 SGDLS, CDR2 YYNGEE. Trimming removed 4 bases from V and 6 bases from J, with 19 bases in between. CDR3: CASSPPPGKSSGELFF. The CDR3 nucleotides read TGTGCCAGCAGCCCCCCCCCAGGCAAGAGCTCCGGGGAGCTGTTTTTT.

V usage is TRBV30 and J usage is TRBJ1-1; D is unresolved. The germline V and J ends were trimmed by 0 bases and 3 bases, with 8 bases remaining between them. The CDR3 extends over 13 amino acids. Germline CDR1 reads GTSNPN; CDR2 reads SVGIG (reference sequence). As DNA, the CDR3 is TGTGCCTGGAGTGTAGCCGTCTACACTGAAGCTTTCTTT. Its translation: CAWSVAVYTEAFF.

This clone was counted a single time. The chain links TRBV25-1 to TRBJ1-5; D perhaps matches TRBD1 (6 bases). The ends were cut back, 4 bases at V and 3 bases at J, with 10 bases in the middle. The V gene's germline CDR1 is MGHDK and CDR2 SYGVNS. The CDR3 extends over 14 amino acids. This CDR3 is CASSGAGVNQPQHF. The CDR3 nucleotides are TGTGCCAGCAGTGGGGCAGGGGTCAATCAGCCCCAGCATTTT.

J is TRBJ2-5 and V is TRBV29-1; the D gene is possibly TRBD1 (6 bases). The CDR3 runs 12 residues. V lost 4 bases and J lost 5, with 11 bases in between. Germline lookup yields CDR1 SQVTM and CDR2 ANQGSEA. CDR3 sequence reads: CSVAFGQETQYF. The CDR3 DNA sequence: TGCAGCGTTGCTTTTGGACAGGAGACCCAGTACTTC.

V is TRBV3-1 (or the pseudogene TRBV3-2) and J is TRBJ2-3, with D uncertain. Germline loops: CDR1 LGHDT, CDR2 YNNKEL (reference sequence). The V end lost 1 base, the J end lost 1 base, and 3 bases lay between the germline ends. The CDR3 loop spans 13 amino acids. In DNA form, the CDR3 reads TGTGCCAGCAGCCAAGCGGGCACAGATACGCAGTATTTT. Amino acids: CASSQAGTDTQYF.

The count of this clone is one. V usage is TRBV4-1 and J usage is TRBJ2-2; 7 nucleotides agree with TRBD1. V lost 1 base to trimming and J lost 0 bases; unmatched junction nucleotides: 2. CDR1 and CDR2 (germline): MGHRA, YSYEKL. This CDR3 region has 16 residues. Written as DNA, the CDR3 is TGCGCCAGCAGCCAAGCGGGGACAGCGAACACCGGGGAGCTGTTTTTT. Residues: CASSQAGTANTGELFF.